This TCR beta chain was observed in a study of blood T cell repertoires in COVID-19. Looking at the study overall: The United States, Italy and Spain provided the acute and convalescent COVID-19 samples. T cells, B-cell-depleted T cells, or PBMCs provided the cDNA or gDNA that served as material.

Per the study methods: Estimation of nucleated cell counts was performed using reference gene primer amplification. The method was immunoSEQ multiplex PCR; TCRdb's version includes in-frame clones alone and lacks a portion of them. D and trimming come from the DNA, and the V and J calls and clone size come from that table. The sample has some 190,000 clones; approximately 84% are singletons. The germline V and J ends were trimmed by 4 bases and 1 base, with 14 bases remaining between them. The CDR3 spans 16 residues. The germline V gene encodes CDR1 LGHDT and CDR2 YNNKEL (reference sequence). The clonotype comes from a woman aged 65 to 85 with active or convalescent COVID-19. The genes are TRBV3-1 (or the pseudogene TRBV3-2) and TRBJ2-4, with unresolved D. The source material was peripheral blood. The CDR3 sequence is CASSLGSSQAKNIQYF. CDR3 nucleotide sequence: TGTGCCAGCAGCCTGGGCTCATCGCAGGCCAAAAACATTCAGTACTTC.